This is a list of T cell receptor beta chains from one sample in a study of blood T cells in healthy people across ages. MiXCR, run by TCRdb on the 5' RACE reads, gives a single entry per CDR3 protein. The sample carries under 750,000 distinct CDR3 sequences, 40% to 55% recorded once. Sequencing used blood. These receptors came from a man older than 75 in good health. The conserved cysteine and the conserved F or W are not part of the CDR3 here. The D gene is left open where the match is weak.

V gene: TRBV27; J gene: TRBJ2-3; D gene: TRBD1; CDR3 protein: ASSSGQGISPGDTQY
V gene: TRBV5-5; J gene: TRBJ1-1; D gene: NA; CDR3 protein: ASSLVPANTEAF
V gene: TRBV25-1; J gene: TRBJ2-4; D gene: NA; CDR3 protein: ASSEYSGGAKNIQY
V gene: TRBV15; J gene: TRBJ2-3; D gene: TRBD1; CDR3 protein: ATSSGQGGADTQY
V gene: TRBV11-2; J gene: TRBJ1-6; D gene: NA; CDR3 protein: TSGPRGDNSPLH
V gene: TRBV27; J gene: TRBJ2-7; D gene: TRBD2; CDR3 protein: ASSLSWTSTYEQY
V gene: TRBV4-3; J gene: TRBJ1-5; D gene: TRBD1; CDR3 protein: ASSRQKGASNQSQH
V gene: TRBV27; J gene: TRBJ2-7; D gene: TRBD2; CDR3 protein: ASSSGQTSGRTYEQY
V gene: TRBV2; J gene: TRBJ1-5; D gene: NA; CDR3 protein: ASSTPGPNQPQH
V gene: TRBV21-1; J gene: TRBJ1-2; D gene: NA; CDR3 protein: ASSKAYRGRGYGYT
V gene: TRBV20-1; J gene: TRBJ1-2; D gene: NA; CDR3 protein: SANRDYGYT
V gene: TRBV2; J gene: TRBJ2-6; D gene: TRBD1; CDR3 protein: ASSRQGGSGANVLT
V gene: TRBV27; J gene: TRBJ1-3; D gene: NA; CDR3 protein: ASRKNGSGNTIY
V gene: TRBV7-7; J gene: TRBJ2-1; D gene: NA; CDR3 protein: ASSRGLRETQF
V gene: TRBV29-1; J gene: TRBJ2-7; D gene: NA; CDR3 protein: SIRTAISSYEQY
V gene: TRBV20-1; J gene: TRBJ2-3; D gene: NA; CDR3 protein: SASGVASSTDTQY
V gene: TRBV4-1; J gene: TRBJ2-3; D gene: NA; CDR3 protein: ASSRGTGVRTDTQY
V gene: TRBV9; J gene: TRBJ1-2; D gene: TRBD1; CDR3 protein: ASSVIPQGGYYGYT
V gene: TRBV6-2/TRBV6-3; J gene: TRBJ1-1; D gene: NA; CDR3 protein: ASSPTAGGTEAF
V gene: TRBV6-5; J gene: TRBJ2-2; D gene: TRBD1; CDR3 protein: TSSRDRPNTGELF
V gene: TRBV7-2; J gene: TRBJ2-3; D gene: NA; CDR3 protein: ASSLGDRDNTDTQY
V gene: TRBV29-1; J gene: TRBJ2-5; D gene: NA; CDR3 protein: SVVGRGRNQETQY
V gene: TRBV6-2/TRBV6-3; J gene: NA; D gene: NA; CDR3 protein: ASTNREETQY
V gene: TRBV5-1; J gene: TRBJ2-5; D gene: NA; CDR3 protein: ASSLWDRETQY
V gene: TRBV4-1; J gene: TRBJ1-4; D gene: TRBD1; CDR3 protein: ASSQGDRDTEKLF
V gene: TRBV20-1; J gene: TRBJ1-6; D gene: NA; CDR3 protein: SALGGKPLH
V gene: TRBV24-1; J gene: TRBJ2-1; D gene: TRBD1; CDR3 protein: ATSDTDRGNEQF
V gene: TRBV9; J gene: TRBJ1-2; D gene: TRBD1; CDR3 protein: ASTREQGPYGYT
V gene: TRBV10-3; J gene: TRBJ2-5; D gene: NA; CDR3 protein: ATRTVQETQY
V gene: TRBV7-8; J gene: TRBJ2-7; D gene: NA; CDR3 protein: ASSSEITRARYEQY
V gene: TRBV28; J gene: TRBJ1-6; D gene: TRBD1; CDR3 protein: AIDTGDSPLH
V gene: TRBV12-3/TRBV12-4; J gene: TRBJ2-3; D gene: TRBD2; CDR3 protein: ASSISGRLADTQY
V gene: TRBV5-1; J gene: TRBJ1-1; D gene: NA; CDR3 protein: ASSLLGFEAF
V gene: TRBV9; J gene: TRBJ1-1; D gene: NA; CDR3 protein: ASSTHRDTEAF
V gene: TRBV9; J gene: TRBJ2-1; D gene: TRBD2; CDR3 protein: ASSVATSGSYNEQF
V gene: TRBV5-5; J gene: TRBJ2-1; D gene: TRBD1; CDR3 protein: ASSLYRGDYNEQF
V gene: TRBV3-1; J gene: TRBJ1-1; D gene: TRBD1; CDR3 protein: ASSRTGGNTEAF
V gene: TRBV5-1; J gene: TRBJ1-1; D gene: NA; CDR3 protein: ASSLAGAGRYTEAF
V gene: TRBV12-3/TRBV12-4; J gene: TRBJ1-2; D gene: NA; CDR3 protein: ASSFPKNYGYT
V gene: TRBV5-1; J gene: TRBJ1-2; D gene: TRBD1; CDR3 protein: ASSLDGTGGAHT
V gene: TRBV10-3; J gene: TRBJ2-5; D gene: TRBD2; CDR3 protein: AISVTSGRAVETQY
V gene: TRBV6-2/TRBV6-3; J gene: TRBJ2-1; D gene: TRBD2; CDR3 protein: ASRREVGGGLRLRDEQF
V gene: TRBV2; J gene: TRBJ1-6; D gene: NA; CDR3 protein: ASSEAPGNSPLH
V gene: TRBV6-5; J gene: TRBJ2-5; D gene: NA; CDR3 protein: ASRPSSVWDQY
V gene: TRBV12-3/TRBV12-4; J gene: TRBJ1-5; D gene: NA; CDR3 protein: ASSAPGQPSNQPQH